The 6 T cell receptor beta chains presented below share a single source sample, sequenced in a study of control samples from healthy donors and cancer patients. Libraries were prepared by immunoSEQ multiplex PCR; TCRdb keeps only in-frame clonotypes and omits some of them. Among some 150,000 clones, roughly 93% were seen once, and the ten largest hold about 4%. The material sequenced was blood. These receptors came from a woman between 55 and 75 years old in good health.

The chain links TRBV20-1 to TRBJ1-1, with TRBD1 as a possible D gene (6 bases). The CDR3 runs to 15 residues. V was shortened by 3 bases and J by 0 bases, with 14 bases between the two germline ends. Looked up from germline, CDR1 is DFQATT and CDR2 is SNEGSKA (reference sequence). The CDR3 coding sequence is TGCAGTGCTAGTGAACAGGGCACTATGAACACTGAAGCTTTCTTT. Protein product: CSASEQGTMNTEAFF.

The V and J genes are TRBV21-1 and TRBJ2-7; the table's D call TRBD1 went unverified against the DNA. TRBV21-1 is termed a pseudogene. This CDR3 comprises 16 residues. CDR3 loop: CASSALWTARGYEQYF. The CDR3 DNA reads TGTGCCAGCAGCGCCCTTTGGACAGCTAGGGGATACGAGCAGTACTTC.

The chain carries TRBV21-1 and TRBJ1-1; the table assigns TRBD1, which was not confirmed against the DNA. TRBV21-1 is recorded as a pseudogene. The CDR3 has 18 amino acids. The CDR3 is CASSKGKGDRGYGTEAFF. Written as DNA, the CDR3 is TGTGCCAGCAGCAAAGGAAAGGGGGACAGGGGGTATGGCACTGAAGCTTTCTTT.

This chain links TRBV7-9 with TRBJ2-5; 9 bases fit TRBD2. V was clipped by 6 bases and J by 4 bases; unmatched bases: 3. Germline assignment: CDR1 SEHNR and CDR2 FQNEAQ (reference sequence). The CDR3 length is 13 residues. The CDR3 sequence: CASRASGAETQYF. The CDR3 region has the DNA TGTGCCAGCAGGGCTAGCGGGGCAGAGACCCAGTACTTC.

J is TRBJ2-1 and V is TRBV12-3 or TRBV12-4; 8 nucleotides match TRBD2. V shed 7 bases and J 2 bases; nucleotides not matched to a gene: 1. The CDR3 runs 13 residues. The CDR3 is CASTSGPYNEQFF. CDR3 nucleotides: TGTGCCAGCACTAGCGGGCCCTACAATGAGCAGTTCTTC.

V and J are TRBV9 and TRBJ2-3; no clear D. This CDR3 has 14 amino acids. The V gene's germline CDR1 is SGDLS and CDR2 YYNGEE. Trimming cost V 3 bases and J 3 bases, with 11 bases left between them. The CDR3 loop reads CASSADPRTDTQYF. The DNA for the CDR3 is TGTGCCAGCAGCGCAGACCCCAGGACAGATACGCAGTATTTT.